This TCR beta chain comes out of a study of technical replicates of blood from a few donors. Data came from immunoSEQ multiplex PCR; TCRdb stores just in-frame clones and leaves some out. The table has tens of thousands of clones, about 94% seen once. The ends lost 1 base at V and 5 bases at J; junction bases unmatched: 9. This CDR3 comprises 16 residues. Looked up from germline, CDR1 is KGHSH and CDR2 is LQKENI. Sequencing was performed on T cells isolated from PBMCs. The source is a human donor in good health. The V and J genes are TRBV18 and TRBJ2-5; 8 bases agree with TRBD1. The CDR3 spells CASSPLGQGPGETQYF. The CDR3 bases are TGTGCCAGCTCACCACTTGGACAGGGCCCGGGGGAGACCCAGTACTTC.